The 19 T cell receptor beta chains listed next were all sequenced from one sample in a study of blood T cell repertoires in COVID-19. Profiling relied on immunoSEQ multiplex PCR, and the TCRdb table lists in-frame clones only, not all of them. The table includes about 160,000 clones, just under 85% detected once. Input material: peripheral blood. Receptor source: an elderly woman with acute or convalescent COVID-19.

The J gene is TRBJ2-1, the V gene TRBV5-1, with TRBD1 identical over 8 bases. The length of the CDR3 is 14 residues. Germline loops: CDR1 SGHRS, CDR2 YFSETQ. The V and J ends lost 3 bases and 10 bases, in that order; junction bases with no gene match: 9. The CDR3 region has the DNA TGCGCCAGCAGCTCAGGACAGGGTGGTCTAGAGCAGTTCTTC. Translated: CASSSGQGGLEQFF. Full variable domain (outside the CDR3, taken from reference TRBV5-1 and TRBJ2-1): KAGVTQTPRYLIKTRGQQVTLSCSPISGHRSVSWYQQTPGQGLQFLFEYFSETQRNKGNFPGRFSGRQFSNSRSEMNVSTLELGDSALYLCASSSGQGGLEQFFGPGTRLTVL.

This clone was picked up one time. The chain combines TRBV2 with TRBJ2-5; tentatively, D is TRBD1 (6 bases). Trimming took 5 bases from V and 4 from J, leaving 17 bases between them. The CDR3 consists of 15 residues. Germline-derived CDR1 and CDR2 are SNHLY and FYNNEI. CDR3 DNA sequence: TGTGCCAGCAGTTCACAGGGTGTGGTAGGAGAGACCCAGTACTTC. It codes for CASSSQGVVGETQYF. Looking up the rest from reference TRBV2 and TRBJ2-5 gives the full variable domain: EPEVTQTPSHQVTQMGQEVILRCVPISNHLYFYWYRQILGQKVEFLVSFYNNEISEKSEIFDDQFSVERPDGSNFTLKIRSTKLEDSAMYFCASSSQGVVGETQYFGPGTRLLVL.

The count of this clone is one. The genes are TRBV4-3 and TRBJ2-7; D remains ambiguous. Germline-derived CDR1 and CDR2 are LGHNA and YSLEER. Trimming left V 1 base short and J 6 bases short, with 13 bases between. This CDR3 region has 14 residues. CDR3 residues: CASSQVPGSAEQYF. For the CDR3, the DNA is TGCGCCAGCAGCCAAGTCCCTGGCTCCGCCGAGCAGTACTTC.

The V call is TRBV18, the J call TRBJ2-3, with D unresolved. The V and J ends lost 2 bases and 5 bases respectively, with 8 bases between them. Germline loops: CDR1 KGHSH, CDR2 LQKENI. The CDR3 runs to 13 residues. CDR3 DNA sequence: TGTGCCAGCTCACCAGGTAGAGGAGATACGCAGTATTTT. Protein: CASSPGRGDTQYF. Filled out from reference TRBV18 and TRBJ2-3, the complete variable domain reads NAGVMQNPRHLVRRRGQEARLRCSPMKGHSHVYWYRQLPEEGLKFMVYLQKENIIDESGMPKERFSAEFPKEGPSILRIQQVVRGDSAAYFCASSPGRGDTQYFGPGTRLTVL.

This clone was seen a few times. This chain's CDR3 is CSVETFTGPYNEQFF. As DNA, the CDR3 is TGCAGCGTTGAAACCTTCACGGGTCCCTACAATGAGCAGTTCTTC. This chain connects TRBV29-1 to TRBJ2-1; D ambiguous. The CDR3 has 15 residues. Germline V gene lookup returns CDR1 SQVTM and CDR2 ANQGSEA. The germline V and J ends were trimmed by 2 bases and 2 bases, with 13 bases remaining between them.

V is TRBV10-1 and J is TRBJ2-3; TRBD1 is a possible D gene (6 bases). Germline-derived CDR1 and CDR2 are WNHNN and SYGVQD (reference sequence). The CDR3 runs 14 residues. The V and J ends lost 5 bases and 4 bases respectively, with 13 bases between them. The CDR3 nucleotides are TGCGCCAGCAGTTACAGGGATTTCGCAGATACGCAGTATTTT. It codes for CASSYRDFADTQYF.

This clone was recorded only once. The chain recombines TRBV5-4 with TRBJ1-1; TRBD1 might be the D (6 bases). Germline CDR1 reads SGHNT; CDR2 reads YYREEE (reference sequence). V was pared by 2 bases and J by 7 bases, with 12 bases between. The CDR3 is 13 amino acids. The CDR3 loop reads CASSLGQNHEAFF. Written as DNA, the CDR3 is TGTGCCAGCAGCTTAGGACAGAACCATGAAGCTTTCTTT. The complete variable domain, with remaining parts taken from reference TRBV5-4 and TRBJ1-1, reads ETGVTQSPTHLIKTRGQQVTLRCSSQSGHNTVSWYQQALGQGPQFIFQYYREEENGRGNFPPRFSGLQFPNYSSELNVNALELDDSALYLCASSLGQNHEAFFGQGTRLTVV.

This chain links TRBV27 with TRBJ1-2; D is unresolved. The CDR3 runs to 13 residues. Looked up from germline, CDR1 is MNHEY and CDR2 is SMNVEV (reference sequence). V lost 8 bases and J 2 bases, leaving 12 bases between the germline ends. The CDR3 bases are TGTGCCAGCTCAGGCACGTTGAACTATGGCTACACCTTC. Its translation: CASSGTLNYGYTF.

V is TRBV3-1 (or the pseudogene TRBV3-2) and J is TRBJ2-7; D unresolved. The germline V gene has CDR1 LGHDT and CDR2 YNNKEL (reference sequence). The CDR3 has 14 residues. Trimming pared 2 bases from V and 1 base from J, leaving 9 bases between. The CDR3 DNA reads TGTGCCAGCAGCCAAATGGCCATTTCCTACGAGCAGTACTTC. This gives the protein CASSQMAISYEQYF.

The rearrangement joins TRBV4-1 to TRBJ1-4, with D perhaps matching TRBD1 (6 bases). From germline, CDR1 is MGHRA and CDR2 YSYEKL. V was pared by 2 bases and J by 7 bases, with 14 bases between. The CDR3 covers 15 residues. In DNA form, the CDR3 reads TGCGCCAGCAGCCAAAGCAGGGCAGGGGCTGAAAAACTGTTTTTT. Its translation: CASSQSRAGAEKLFF.

A single count supports this clone. The genes are TRBV7-9 and TRBJ1-3, with unresolved D. The ends were cut back, 3 bases at V and 2 bases at J, with 11 bases in the middle. Germline CDR1 is SEHNR and CDR2 is FQNEAQ (reference sequence). There are 15 residues in the CDR3. This CDR3 reads CASSLTTGTGNTIYF. The CDR3 DNA follows: TGTGCCAGCAGCTTGACCACGGGGACTGGAAACACCATATATTTT.

This clone was detected only a few times. The V and J genes are TRBV6-6 and TRBJ1-1; 9 bases map to TRBD1. The germline CDR1 and CDR2 sequences are MNHNY and SVGAGI (reference sequence). Losses at the gene ends were 5 bases for V and 5 bases for J; bases not matched to a gene: 6. The CDR3 length is 14 residues. The CDR3 sequence is CASSQTGGSTEAFF. Written as DNA, the CDR3 is TGTGCCAGCAGTCAGACAGGGGGGTCGACTGAAGCTTTCTTT.

This sequence joins TRBV27 and TRBJ2-5, with D possibly being TRBD1 (6 bases). Deletions cut 5 bases from V and 7 bases from J, with 17 bases between. Germline V gene sequence: CDR1 MNHEY, CDR2 SMNVEV (reference sequence). This CDR3 has 14 residues. Here the CDR3 DNA reads TGTGCCAGCAGTCTAGACAGGACCCGGGGGACCCAGTACTTC. It yields the protein CASSLDRTRGTQYF.

The rearrangement links TRBV15 to TRBJ2-3; no clear D. The germline CDR1 and CDR2 sequences are LNHNV and YYDKDF (reference sequence). The CDR3 totals 14 residues. V shed 0 bases and J shed 2 bases, with 6 bases lying between them. CDR3 region: CATSRDSYTDTQYF. DNA of the CDR3: TGTGCCACCAGCAGAGACTCCTACACAGATACGCAGTATTTT. Together with reference TRBV15 and TRBJ2-3, the CDR3 gives the full variable domain: DAMVIQNPRYQVTQFGKPVTLSCSQTLNHNVMYWYQQKSSQAPKLLFHYYDKDFNNEADTPDNFQSRRPNTSFCFLDIRSPGLGDTAMYLCATSRDSYTDTQYFGPGTRLTVL.

V gene TRBV13 combines with J gene TRBJ2-1; D is undetermined. The germline V gene encodes CDR1 PRHDT and CDR2 FYEKMQ (reference sequence). CDR3 size: 18 residues. Between the trimmed V and J ends, which lost 1 base and 0 bases, there was a span of 16 bases. This CDR3 is CASSLVGVDSSSYNEQFF. Written as DNA, the CDR3 is TGTGCCAGCAGCTTAGTAGGAGTCGACTCGAGCTCCTACAATGAGCAGTTCTTC.

The chain has TRBV10-2 and TRBJ2-3; 11 bases agree with TRBD2. V gave up 10 bases and J gave up 3 bases; unmatched junction bases: 6. This CDR3 has 14 amino acids. Germline V gene data show CDR1 as WSHSY and CDR2 as SAAADI. CDR3 protein: CAIRLAGSTDTQYF. The CDR3 nucleotides are TGCGCCATCCGACTAGCGGGAAGTACAGATACGCAGTATTTT.

The chain's CDR3 is CASSIDLRVGQVAYYEQYF. CDR3 bases: TGTGCCAGTAGTATAGATCTACGCGTAGGACAGGTGGCCTACTACGAGCAGTACTTC. V usage is TRBV19 and J usage is TRBJ2-7, with 7 bases aligning to TRBD1. This CDR3 region has 19 residues. Germline V gene data show CDR1 as LNHDA and CDR2 as SQIVND (reference sequence). The V gene end was trimmed by 0 bases and the J gene end by 3 bases; junction bases not matched to a gene: 17.

The V call is TRBV5-1, the J call TRBJ2-7; the D gene is possibly TRBD2 (6 bases). V was clipped by 4 bases and J by 1 base, with 15 bases between them. CDR1 and CDR2 (germline): SGHRS, YFSETQ. The CDR3 contains 15 residues. The CDR3 spells CASSQTSGLSYEQYF. The DNA for the CDR3 is TGCGCCAGCAGCCAAACCTCGGGACTGTCCTACGAGCAGTACTTC.

The chain couples TRBV25-1 to TRBJ1-2; D ambiguous. CDR3 length: 17 amino acids. Germline CDR1 is MGHDK and CDR2 is SYGVNS. The V gene lost 3 bases and the J gene lost 0 bases, with 17 bases spanning the gap. CDR3 sequence reads: CASSDPLGSDANYGYTF. In DNA form, the CDR3 reads TGTGCCAGCAGTGACCCCCTCGGCAGCGATGCTAACTATGGCTACACCTTC.